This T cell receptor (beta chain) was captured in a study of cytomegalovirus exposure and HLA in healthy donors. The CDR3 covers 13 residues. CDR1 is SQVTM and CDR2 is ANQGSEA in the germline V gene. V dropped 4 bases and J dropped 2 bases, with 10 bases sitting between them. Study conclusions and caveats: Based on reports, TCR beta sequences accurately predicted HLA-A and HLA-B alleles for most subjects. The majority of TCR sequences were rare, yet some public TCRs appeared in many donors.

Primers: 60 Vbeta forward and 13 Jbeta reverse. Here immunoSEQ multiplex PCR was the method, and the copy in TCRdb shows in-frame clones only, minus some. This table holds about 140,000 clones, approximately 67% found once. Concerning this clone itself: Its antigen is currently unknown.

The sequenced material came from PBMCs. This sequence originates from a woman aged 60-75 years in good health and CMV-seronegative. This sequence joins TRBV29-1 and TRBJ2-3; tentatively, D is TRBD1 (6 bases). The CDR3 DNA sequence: TGCAGCGTTGCAGGGGCCTCCACAGATACGCAGTATTTT. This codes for CSVAGASTDTQYF.